The 3 T cell receptor beta chains reported below all come from one sample, sequenced in a study of CD8+ T cells in alopecia areata. Pooled cutaneous lymph node cells were sorted using CD4, CD8alpha, NKG2D, NKG2ACE and other markers. Reverse transcription of extracted RNA yielded cDNA, which provided the sequencing template. Clones were read by immunoSEQ multiplex PCR, and TCRdb kept only the in-frame ones, dropping some. The profile covers more than 250,000 clones, none occurring a single time. Sequencing was done on a sample of CD4+ T cells sorted from a lymph node. These receptors all stem from a C3H/HeJ mouse with alopecia areata. These mice share the MHC haplotype H2-k.

Only a few counts were recorded for this clone. Gene names are the mouse ones. The missing CDR3 end, 4 residues past where the read stops, is filled in from the germline J gene. The chain employs TRBV29 and TRBJ2-1, with a possible D match to TRBD1 (5 bases). Germline loops: CDR1 MSHET, CDR2 SYDVDS. This CDR3 has 12 amino acids. The CDR3 sequence: CASSFSGAEQFF. The CDR3 bases that were read are TGTGCTAGCAGTTTCTCAGGGGCT.

Regarding this clone: Mouse gene names apply. Coverage ceases 4 residues before the CDR3 finishes, and the germline J gene fills in the end. In the same sample, other DNA sequences code for this CDR3. J is TRBJ2-2 and V is TRBV31, with 7 bases that match TRBD1. CDR1 and CDR2 from the germline V gene are GKSSPN and SITVG. Germline trimming cut 3 bases from V and 6 bases from J; bases unmatched to any gene: 4. The CDR3 length is 13 residues. The CDR3 is CAWSRQGPGQLYF. The DNA read from the CDR3 is TGTGCCTGGAGCCGACAGGGTCCCGGG.

This clone was seen only a few times. Mouse names are used for the genes. The read ends 4 residues before the CDR3 terminus; that terminus is restored from the germline J gene. V usage is TRBV14 and J usage is TRBJ2-2; 7 positions match TRBD1. The length of the CDR3 is 15 residues. Trimming took 2 bases from V and 1 from J; bases not matched to a gene: 2. Germline V gene lookup returns CDR1 SGHDT and CDR2 FRDEAV. CDR3 bases read: TGTGCCAGCAGTTTTGGGACAGAAAACACCGGG. Translation gives CASSFGTENTG. The full CDR3 protein reads CASSFGTENTGQLYF.